The rows below give T cell receptor beta chains drawn from one sample of a study of cytomegalovirus exposure and HLA in healthy donors. TCRdb's table, derived via immunoSEQ multiplex PCR, lists solely in-frame clones and lacks some. The repertoire holds 20,000 to 25,000 clones, 60% to 80% seen once, with 7.4% in the top ten. Source material: PBMCs. The receptors come from a man aged 55 to 70 in good health and CMV-seronegative. Both conserved end residues are trimmed from each CDR3.

V gene: TRBV19
J gene: TRBJ1-3
CDR3 protein: ASYRGAGNTIY

V gene: TRBV9
J gene: TRBJ2-1
CDR3 protein: ASTEGVAPGGGEQF

V gene: TRBV4-1
J gene: TRBJ2-4
CDR3 protein: ASSQGGGRTKNIQY

V gene: TRBV5-1
J gene: TRBJ2-7
CDR3 protein: ASSFGTGDYEQY

V gene: TRBV7-6
J gene: TRBJ2-1
CDR3 protein: ASSPRPANEQF

V gene: TRBV4-3
J gene: TRBJ1-5
CDR3 protein: ASSQDGFGDQPQH

V gene: TRBV6-1
J gene: TRBJ2-3
CDR3 protein: ASSLDRGSTDTQY

V gene: TRBV18
J gene: -
CDR3 protein: ASSPPTVYEQY

V gene: TRBV9
J gene: TRBJ2-1
CDR3 protein: ASSVVGSGSGDEQF

V gene: TRBV11-2
J gene: TRBJ2-7
CDR3 protein: ASSWIGQGKY

V gene: TRBV15
J gene: TRBJ2-5
CDR3 protein: ATMQTGEEETQY

V gene: TRBV4-1
J gene: TRBJ1-1
CDR3 protein: ASSQVLQMDTEAF

V gene: TRBV11-2
J gene: TRBJ1-4
CDR3 protein: ASSLAYNEKLF

V gene: TRBV28
J gene: TRBJ2-7
CDR3 protein: ASNTIATGAYEQY

V gene: TRBV5-3
J gene: TRBJ2-1
CDR3 protein: ARSLEGFPNNEQF

V gene: TRBV5-4
J gene: TRBJ1-1
CDR3 protein: ASSLPTEGGGAF

V gene: TRBV13
J gene: TRBJ2-5
CDR3 protein: ASSLLNRRETQY

V gene: TRBV7-9
J gene: TRBJ1-1
CDR3 protein: SSSSTDRGNTEAF

V gene: TRBV5-1
J gene: TRBJ1-4
CDR3 protein: ASSFNSGREKLF

V gene: TRBV11-2
J gene: TRBJ2-1
CDR3 protein: ASGLAEQF

V gene: TRBV6-1
J gene: TRBJ2-2
CDR3 protein: ASSAGLAGTGELF

V gene: TRBV7-9
J gene: TRBJ2-3
CDR3 protein: ASSLGLAERSDTQY

V gene: TRBV2
J gene: TRBJ1-2
CDR3 protein: ASRARTGGSNYGYT

V gene: TRBV29-1
J gene: TRBJ2-1
CDR3 protein: SGRGLAETNEQF

V gene: TRBV5-1
J gene: TRBJ2-6
CDR3 protein: ASSLAAGSSSGANVLT

V gene: TRBV7-9
J gene: TRBJ2-5
CDR3 protein: SSSLGVGGETQY

V gene: TRBV5-1
J gene: TRBJ2-7
CDR3 protein: ASRHPGTSGGALEQY

V gene: TRBV19
J gene: TRBJ1-5
CDR3 protein: ASSELNGQRIQPQH

V gene: TRBV6-5
J gene: TRBJ1-5
CDR3 protein: ASSTGQGSNQPQH

V gene: TRBV2
J gene: TRBJ2-5
CDR3 protein: ASSGTSGSQETQY

V gene: TRBV11-2
J gene: TRBJ1-2
CDR3 protein: ASSLGGQGNYGYT

V gene: TRBV29-1
J gene: TRBJ2-6
CDR3 protein: SVFKQGTGANVLT

V gene: TRBV5-1
J gene: TRBJ2-1
CDR3 protein: ASSLGGKKSYNEQF

V gene: TRBV7-9
J gene: TRBJ2-1
CDR3 protein: ASSRSLNEQF

V gene: TRBV5-1
J gene: TRBJ2-1
CDR3 protein: ASSTGQGHGNEQF

V gene: TRBV4-1
J gene: -
CDR3 protein: ASSQETLSGRRYEQY

V gene: TRBV11-2
J gene: TRBJ2-7
CDR3 protein: ASSPLAGVTYEQY

V gene: TRBV19
J gene: TRBJ1-3
CDR3 protein: ASGTVGNTIY

V gene: TRBV2
J gene: TRBJ1-5
CDR3 protein: ASTDRKYSNQPQH

V gene: TRBV6-6
J gene: TRBJ1-1
CDR3 protein: ASARSSTEAF

V gene: TRBV27
J gene: TRBJ2-2
CDR3 protein: ASGRITGELF

V gene: TRBV28
J gene: TRBJ1-2
CDR3 protein: ASSGQGAQILSGYT

V gene: TRBV6-1
J gene: TRBJ2-5
CDR3 protein: ASSEMLGDSQTQY

V gene: TRBV5-5
J gene: TRBJ1-6
CDR3 protein: ASSLDPRSPLH

V gene: TRBV6-1
J gene: TRBJ2-7
CDR3 protein: ASSERYEQY

V gene: TRBV2
J gene: TRBJ2-2
CDR3 protein: ASIATVSSGELF

V gene: TRBV2
J gene: TRBJ1-6
CDR3 protein: ASRGTGRGSPLH

V gene: TRBV5-5
J gene: TRBJ2-7
CDR3 protein: ASSLLSDEQY

V gene: TRBV27
J gene: TRBJ2-1
CDR3 protein: ASSFSFYNEQF

V gene: TRBV6-1
J gene: TRBJ1-2
CDR3 protein: ASSAQNYGYT

V gene: TRBV5-4
J gene: TRBJ2-7
CDR3 protein: ASSLEYEDRTYEQY

V gene: TRBV5-1
J gene: TRBJ1-2
CDR3 protein: ASSPDSNRGGGYT

V gene: TRBV6-4
J gene: TRBJ2-1
CDR3 protein: ASSAQRGSNEQF

V gene: TRBV28
J gene: TRBJ1-2
CDR3 protein: ASRPIRGGGNYGYT

V gene: TRBV11-2
J gene: TRBJ1-3
CDR3 protein: ASTRTGTNSGNTIY